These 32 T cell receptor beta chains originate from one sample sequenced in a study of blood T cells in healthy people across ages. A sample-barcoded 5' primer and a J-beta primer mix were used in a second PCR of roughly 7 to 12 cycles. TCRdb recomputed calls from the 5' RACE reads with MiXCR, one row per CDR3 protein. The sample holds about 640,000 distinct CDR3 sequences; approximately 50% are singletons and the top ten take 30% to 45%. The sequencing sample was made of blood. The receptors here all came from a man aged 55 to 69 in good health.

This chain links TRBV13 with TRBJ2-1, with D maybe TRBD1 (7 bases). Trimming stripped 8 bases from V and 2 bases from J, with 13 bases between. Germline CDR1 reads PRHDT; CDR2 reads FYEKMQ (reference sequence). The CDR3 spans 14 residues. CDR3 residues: CASGRQGAYNEQFF. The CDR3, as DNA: TGTGCCAGCGGGAGGCAGGGGGCCTACAATGAGCAGTTCTTC.

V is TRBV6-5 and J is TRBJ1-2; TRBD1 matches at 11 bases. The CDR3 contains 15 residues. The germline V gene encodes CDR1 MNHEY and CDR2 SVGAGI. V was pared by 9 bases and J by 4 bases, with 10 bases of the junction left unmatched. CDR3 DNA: TGTGCCAGTAAAGGGACAGGGGGTAGTGGCTATGGCTACACCTTC. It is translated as CASKGTGGSGYGYTF.

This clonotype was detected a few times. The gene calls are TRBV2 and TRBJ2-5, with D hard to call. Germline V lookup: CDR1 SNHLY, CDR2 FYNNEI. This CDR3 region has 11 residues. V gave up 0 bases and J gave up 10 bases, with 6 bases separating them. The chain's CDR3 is CASSEALLQYF. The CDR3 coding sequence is TGTGCCAGCAGTGAAGCGCTTCTCCAGTACTTC. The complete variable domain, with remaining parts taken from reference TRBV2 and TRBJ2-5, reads EPEVTQTPSHQVTQMGQEVILRCVPISNHLYFYWYRQILGQKVEFLVSFYNNEISEKSEIFDDQFSVERPDGSNFTLKIRSTKLEDSAMYFCASSEALLQYFGPGTRLLVL.

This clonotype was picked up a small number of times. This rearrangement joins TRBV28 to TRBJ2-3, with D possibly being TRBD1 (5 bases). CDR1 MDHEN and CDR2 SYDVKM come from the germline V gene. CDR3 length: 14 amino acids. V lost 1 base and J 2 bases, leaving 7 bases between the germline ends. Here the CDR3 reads CASSLFRDTDTQYF. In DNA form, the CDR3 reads TGTGCCAGCAGTTTATTCAGGGACACAGATACGCAGTATTTT.

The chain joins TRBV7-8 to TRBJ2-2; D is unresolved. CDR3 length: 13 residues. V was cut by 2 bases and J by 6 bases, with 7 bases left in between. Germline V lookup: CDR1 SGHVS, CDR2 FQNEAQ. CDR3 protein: CASSLNFPGELFF. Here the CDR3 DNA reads TGTGCCAGCAGCTTAAACTTTCCCGGGGAGCTGTTTTTT.

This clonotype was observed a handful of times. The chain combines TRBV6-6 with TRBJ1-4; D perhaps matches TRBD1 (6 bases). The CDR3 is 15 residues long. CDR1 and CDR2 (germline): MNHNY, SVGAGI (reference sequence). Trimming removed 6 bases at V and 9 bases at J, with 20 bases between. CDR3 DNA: TGTGCCAGCAGGGACCATGGGGGCGCGGAGAAAAAACTGTTTTTT. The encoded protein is CASRDHGGAEKKLFF.

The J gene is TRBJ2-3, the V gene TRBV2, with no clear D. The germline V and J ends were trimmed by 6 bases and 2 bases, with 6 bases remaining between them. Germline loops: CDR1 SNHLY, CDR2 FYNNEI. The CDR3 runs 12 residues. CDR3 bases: TGTGCCAGCAGGACAAACACAGATACGCAGTATTTT. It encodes CASRTNTDTQYF.

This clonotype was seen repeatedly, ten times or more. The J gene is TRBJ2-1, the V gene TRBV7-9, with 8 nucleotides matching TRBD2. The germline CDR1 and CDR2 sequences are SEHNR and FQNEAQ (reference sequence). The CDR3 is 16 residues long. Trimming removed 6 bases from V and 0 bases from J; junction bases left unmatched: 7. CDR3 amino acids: CASSWQRGSSYNEQFF. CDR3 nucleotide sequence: TGTGCCAGCAGTTGGCAGCGGGGGAGCTCCTACAATGAGCAGTTCTTC.

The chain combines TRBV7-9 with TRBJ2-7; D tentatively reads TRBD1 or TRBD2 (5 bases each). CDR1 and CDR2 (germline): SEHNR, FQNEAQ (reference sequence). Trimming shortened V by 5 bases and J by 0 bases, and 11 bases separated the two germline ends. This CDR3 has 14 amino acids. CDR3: CASSRRDPSYEQYF. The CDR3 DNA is TGTGCCAGCAGCCGCAGGGACCCCTCCTACGAGCAGTACTTC.

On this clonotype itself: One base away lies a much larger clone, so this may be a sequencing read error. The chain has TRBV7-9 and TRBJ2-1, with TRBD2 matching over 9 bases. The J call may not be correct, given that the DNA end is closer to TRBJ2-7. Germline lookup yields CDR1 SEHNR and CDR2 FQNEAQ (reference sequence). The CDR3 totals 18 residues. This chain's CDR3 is CASSLPSALAGAYNEQYF. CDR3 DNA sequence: TGTGCCAGCAGCCTCCCGTCCGCTTTAGCGGGGGCCTACAATGAGCAGTACTTC.

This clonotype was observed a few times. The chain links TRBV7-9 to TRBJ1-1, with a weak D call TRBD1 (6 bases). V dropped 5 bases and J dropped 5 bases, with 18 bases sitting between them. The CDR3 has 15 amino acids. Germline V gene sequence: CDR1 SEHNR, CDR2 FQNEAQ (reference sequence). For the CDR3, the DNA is TGTGCCAGCAGCCCCGCAAAGGGGGGTAGGACTGAAGCTTTCTTT. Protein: CASSPAKGGRTEAFF.

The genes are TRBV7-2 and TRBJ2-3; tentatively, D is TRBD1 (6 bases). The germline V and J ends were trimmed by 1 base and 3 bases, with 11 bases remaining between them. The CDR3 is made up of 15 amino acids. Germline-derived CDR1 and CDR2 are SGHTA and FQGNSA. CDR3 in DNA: TGTGCCAGCAGCTTAGTAACAGGGTGGACAGATACGCAGTATTTT. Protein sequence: CASSLVTGWTDTQYF.

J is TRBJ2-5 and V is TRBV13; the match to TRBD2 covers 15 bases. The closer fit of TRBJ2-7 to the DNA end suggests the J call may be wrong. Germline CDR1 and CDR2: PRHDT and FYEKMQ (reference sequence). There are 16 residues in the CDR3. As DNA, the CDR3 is TGTGCCAGCAGCCGAGGACTAGCGGGGGGGCCGGACGAGCAGTACTTC. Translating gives CASSRGLAGGPDEQYF.

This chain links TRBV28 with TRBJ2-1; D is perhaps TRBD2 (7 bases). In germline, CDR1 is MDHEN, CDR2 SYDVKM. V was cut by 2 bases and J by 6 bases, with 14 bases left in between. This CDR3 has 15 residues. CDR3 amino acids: CASSLPRGGPNEQFF. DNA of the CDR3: TGTGCCAGCAGTTTACCCCGCGGGGGCCCCAATGAGCAGTTCTTC.

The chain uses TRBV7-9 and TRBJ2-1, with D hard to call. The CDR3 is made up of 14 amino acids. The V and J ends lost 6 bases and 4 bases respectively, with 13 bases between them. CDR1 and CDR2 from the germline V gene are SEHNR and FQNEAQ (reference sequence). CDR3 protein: CASSPWTDYNEQFF. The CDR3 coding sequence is TGTGCCAGCAGTCCGTGGACGGATTACAATGAGCAGTTCTTC.

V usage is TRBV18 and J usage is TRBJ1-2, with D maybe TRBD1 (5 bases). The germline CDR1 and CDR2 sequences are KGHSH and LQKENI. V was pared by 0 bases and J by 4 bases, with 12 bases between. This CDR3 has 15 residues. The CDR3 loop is CASSPPEGSGYGYTF. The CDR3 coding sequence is TGTGCCAGCTCACCACCGGAGGGGTCGGGCTATGGCTACACCTTC.

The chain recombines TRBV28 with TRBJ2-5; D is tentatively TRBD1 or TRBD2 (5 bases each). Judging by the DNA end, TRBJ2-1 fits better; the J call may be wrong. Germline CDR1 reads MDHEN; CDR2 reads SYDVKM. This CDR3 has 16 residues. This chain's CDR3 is CASSRTGRRRQETQFF. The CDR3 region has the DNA TGTGCCAGCAGCCGAACAGGTAGACGGAGGCAAGAGACCCAGTTCTTC.

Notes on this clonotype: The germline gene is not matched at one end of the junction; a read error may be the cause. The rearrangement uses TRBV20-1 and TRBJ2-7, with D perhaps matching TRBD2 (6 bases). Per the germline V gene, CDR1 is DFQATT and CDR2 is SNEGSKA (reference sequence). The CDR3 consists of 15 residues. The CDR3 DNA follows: TGTAGTGCTAGACAGCGGGTCCTTACATCCTACGAGCAGTACTTC. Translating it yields CSARQRVLTSYEQYF.

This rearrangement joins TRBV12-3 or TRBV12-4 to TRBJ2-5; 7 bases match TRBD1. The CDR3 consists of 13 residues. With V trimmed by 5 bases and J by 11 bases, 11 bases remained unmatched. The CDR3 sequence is CASSPQGVQEQYF. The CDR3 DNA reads TGTGCCAGCAGTCCCCAGGGGGTCCAGGAGCAGTACTTC.

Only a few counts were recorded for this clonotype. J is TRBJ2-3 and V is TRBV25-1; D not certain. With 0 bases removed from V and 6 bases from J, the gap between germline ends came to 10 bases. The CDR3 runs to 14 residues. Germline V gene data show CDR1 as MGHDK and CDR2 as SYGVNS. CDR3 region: CASSEYRRVDTQYF. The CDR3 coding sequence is TGTGCCAGCAGTGAATATCGACGGGTTGATACGCAGTATTTT.

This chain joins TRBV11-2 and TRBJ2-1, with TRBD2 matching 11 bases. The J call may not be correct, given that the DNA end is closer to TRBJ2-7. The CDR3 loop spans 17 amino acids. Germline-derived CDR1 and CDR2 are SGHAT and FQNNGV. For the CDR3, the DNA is TGTGCCAGCAGCTTAGTGACTAGCGGGGCTGCCTACAATGAGCAGTACTTC. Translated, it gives CASSLVTSGAAYNEQYF.

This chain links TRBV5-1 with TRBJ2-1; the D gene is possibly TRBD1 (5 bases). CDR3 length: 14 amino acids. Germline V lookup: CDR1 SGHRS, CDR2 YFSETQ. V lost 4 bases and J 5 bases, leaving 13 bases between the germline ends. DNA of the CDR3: TGCGCCAGCAGCCTCTTCGACAGCGACAATGAGCAGTTCTTC. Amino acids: CASSLFDSDNEQFF.

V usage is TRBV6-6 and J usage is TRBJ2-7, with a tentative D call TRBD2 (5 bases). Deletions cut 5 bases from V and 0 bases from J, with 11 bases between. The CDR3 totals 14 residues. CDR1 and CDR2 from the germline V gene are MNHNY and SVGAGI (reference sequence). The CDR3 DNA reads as TGTGCCAGCAGTGGGCGGGCCAACTCCTACGAGCAGTACTTC. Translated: CASSGRANSYEQYF.

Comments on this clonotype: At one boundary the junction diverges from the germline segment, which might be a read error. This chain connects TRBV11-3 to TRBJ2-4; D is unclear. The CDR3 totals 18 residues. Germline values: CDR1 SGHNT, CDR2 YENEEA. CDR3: CASSLDRKLGLAKNVQYF. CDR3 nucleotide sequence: TGTGCCAGCAGCTTAGATCGGAAGTTGGGGTTAGCCAAAAACGTTCAGTACTTC.

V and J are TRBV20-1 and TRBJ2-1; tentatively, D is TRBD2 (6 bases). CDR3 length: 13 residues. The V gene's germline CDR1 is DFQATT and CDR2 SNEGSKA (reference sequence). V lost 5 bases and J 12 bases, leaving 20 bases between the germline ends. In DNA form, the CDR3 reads TGCAGTGCTTCCAAGACAGAGATGGGGGGGCAGTTCTTC. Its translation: CSASKTEMGGQFF.

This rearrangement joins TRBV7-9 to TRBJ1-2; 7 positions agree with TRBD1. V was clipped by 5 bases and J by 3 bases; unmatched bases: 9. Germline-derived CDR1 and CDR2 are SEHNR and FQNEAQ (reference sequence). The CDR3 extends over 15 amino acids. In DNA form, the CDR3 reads TGTGCCAGCAGCCGGGACAGTCGAGTACACTATGGCTACACCTTC. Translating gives CASSRDSRVHYGYTF.

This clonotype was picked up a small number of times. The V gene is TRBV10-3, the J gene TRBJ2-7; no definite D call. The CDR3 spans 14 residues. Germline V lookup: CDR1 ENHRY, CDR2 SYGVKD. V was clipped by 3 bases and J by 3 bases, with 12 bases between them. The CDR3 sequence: CAISDKRAFYEQYF. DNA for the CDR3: TGTGCCATCAGTGACAAAAGGGCTTTCTACGAGCAGTACTTC.

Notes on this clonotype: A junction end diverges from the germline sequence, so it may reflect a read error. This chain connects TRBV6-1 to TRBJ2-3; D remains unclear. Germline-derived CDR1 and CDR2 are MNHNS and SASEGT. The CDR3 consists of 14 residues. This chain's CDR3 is CASSPAGPTDTQYF. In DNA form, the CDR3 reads TGTGCCAGCAGTCCAGCCGGACCCACAGACACGCAGTATTTT.

The CDR3 loop is CASSLLGLVSTDEQFF. The CDR3 region has the DNA TGTGCCAGCAGCCTCCTAGGGTTGGTGTCGACGGATGAGCAGTTCTTC. The chain uses TRBV14 and TRBJ2-1; D remains unclear. This CDR3 spans 16 amino acids. V was trimmed by 4 bases and J by 8 bases, leaving 21 bases between them. From germline, CDR1 is SGHDN and CDR2 FVKESK.

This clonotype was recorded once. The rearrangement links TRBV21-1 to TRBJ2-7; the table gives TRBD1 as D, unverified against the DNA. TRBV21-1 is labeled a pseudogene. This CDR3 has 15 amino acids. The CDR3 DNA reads TGTGCCAGCAGCACCGGGACAGGTGGCGGCTACGAGCAGTACTTC. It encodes CASSTGTGGGYEQYF.

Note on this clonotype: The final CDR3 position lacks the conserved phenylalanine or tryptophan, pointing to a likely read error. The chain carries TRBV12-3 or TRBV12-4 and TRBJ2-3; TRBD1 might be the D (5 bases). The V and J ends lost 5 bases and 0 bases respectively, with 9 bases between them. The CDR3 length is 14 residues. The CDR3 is CASSQTVSTDTQYS. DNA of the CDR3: TGTGCCAGCAGTCAGACAGTTAGCACAGATACGCAGTATTCT.

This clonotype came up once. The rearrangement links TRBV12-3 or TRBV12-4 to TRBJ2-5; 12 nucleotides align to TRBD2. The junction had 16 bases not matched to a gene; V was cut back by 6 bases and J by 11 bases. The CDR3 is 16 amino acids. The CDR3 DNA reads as TGTGCCAGCAGCCCAACACTAGCGGGGGGCCCCCATGAGCAGTACTTC. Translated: CASSPTLAGGPHEQYF.